The 22 T cell receptor beta chains given below trace back to one sample, sequenced in a study of blood T cell repertoires in COVID-19. Here immunoSEQ multiplex PCR was the method, and the copy in TCRdb shows in-frame clones only, minus some. The sample includes about 32,000 clones, over 85% of them seen just once. Input material: peripheral blood. Receptor source: a male donor with active COVID-19.

V is TRBV6-6 and J is TRBJ2-7; TRBD1 aligns across 8 bases. V dropped 9 bases and J dropped 0; count of bases not matched to a gene: 4. Germline CDR1 reads MNHNY; CDR2 reads SVGAGI (reference sequence). The CDR3 totals 13 residues. The CDR3: CASRTGSSYEQYF. The CDR3 bases are TGTGCCAGTAGGACAGGGAGCTCCTACGAGCAGTACTTC.

The chain links TRBV3-1 (or the pseudogene TRBV3-2) to TRBJ1-4; D perhaps matches TRBD1 (5 bases). Germline assignment: CDR1 LGHDT and CDR2 YNNKEL (reference sequence). V lost 5 bases and J 13 bases, leaving 14 bases between the germline ends. The length of the CDR3 is 12 residues. The CDR3 region has the DNA TGTGCCAGCAGCGCACTGGGGGGGGGACTGTTTTTT. Encoded protein: CASSALGGGLFF.

This chain uses TRBV6-2 or TRBV6-3 with TRBJ1-6, with TRBD1 as a possible D gene (6 bases). The germline V gene has CDR1 MNHEY and CDR2 SVGEGT. The CDR3 is 15 amino acids. V dropped 0 bases and J dropped 9 bases, with 12 bases sitting between them. CDR3 amino acids: CASSYSPHRASPLHF. As DNA, the CDR3 is TGTGCCAGCAGTTACTCGCCCCACAGGGCTTCACCCCTCCACTTT.

The rearrangement joins TRBV10-2 to TRBJ2-3; the match to TRBD1 covers 7 bases. The CDR3 runs to 13 residues. V was clipped by 8 bases and J by 0 bases; unmatched bases: 2. The germline V gene has CDR1 WSHSY and CDR2 SAAADI. CDR3 residues: CASRQGSTDTQYF. Here the CDR3 DNA reads TGCGCCAGCCGACAGGGAAGCACAGATACGCAGTATTTT.

V is TRBV11-1 and J is TRBJ2-5, with D unclear. The germline V gene has CDR1 SGHAT and CDR2 FQDESV (reference sequence). Trimming took 5 bases from V and 5 from J, leaving 12 bases between them. CDR3 length: 13 residues. CDR3 sequence (DNA): TGTGCCAGCAGCAGAGGAGACCGGGAGACCCAGTACTTC. It translates to CASSRGDRETQYF.

The chain links TRBV28 to TRBJ1-1, with TRBD1 matching 8 bases. The CDR3 runs 16 residues. CDR1 MDHEN and CDR2 SYDVKM come from the germline V gene. With V trimmed by 5 bases and J by 5 bases, 13 bases remained unmatched. The CDR3 is CASSELGQGAVTEAFF. CDR3 in DNA: TGTGCCAGCAGTGAACTTGGACAGGGCGCGGTGACTGAAGCTTTCTTT.

The chain's CDR3 is CASSLDLGGVTEAFF. DNA of the CDR3: TGTGCCAGCAGCTTAGATCTGGGCGGGGTCACTGAAGCTTTCTTT. The chain carries TRBV11-2 and TRBJ1-1; D remains ambiguous. V gave up 0 bases and J gave up 4 bases, with 12 bases separating them. The V gene's germline CDR1 is SGHAT and CDR2 FQNNGV. The CDR3 loop spans 15 amino acids.

The V and J genes are TRBV10-2 and TRBJ2-5; tentative D call: TRBD1 (6 bases). Between the trimmed V and J ends, which lost 6 bases and 5 bases, there was a span of 19 bases. This CDR3 comprises 15 residues. CDR1 and CDR2 from the germline V gene are WSHSY and SAAADI. The CDR3 nucleotides read TGCGCCAGCAGAAATGGAGGACAGTTTGGCGAGACCCAGTACTTC. Translated, it gives CASRNGGQFGETQYF.

The V and J genes are TRBV27 and TRBJ2-7; TRBD1 agrees at 8 bases. The V and J ends lost 1 base and 1 base, in that order; junction bases with no gene match: 9. Looked up from germline, CDR1 is MNHEY and CDR2 is SMNVEV (reference sequence). CDR3 length equals 17 residues. The CDR3 loop reads CASSLFSGTGKSYEQYF. The CDR3 nucleotides read TGTGCCAGCAGTTTATTCTCCGGGACAGGAAAATCCTACGAGCAGTACTTC.

V usage is TRBV6-6 and J usage is TRBJ1-2; maybe TRBD1 (5 bases). Between the trimmed V and J ends, which lost 5 bases and 3 bases, there was a span of 16 bases. Germline CDR1 MNHNY, CDR2 SVGAGI (reference sequence). The CDR3 consists of 15 residues. CDR3 amino acids: CASSPWDFRDYGYTF. The CDR3 nucleotides are TGTGCCAGCAGTCCCTGGGACTTTAGGGACTATGGCTACACCTTC.

The chain joins TRBV15 to TRBJ1-2; perhaps TRBD1 as D (5 bases). The CDR3 totals 16 residues. Germline loops: CDR1 LNHNV, CDR2 YYDKDF (reference sequence). Between the trimmed V and J ends, which lost 0 bases and 5 bases, there was a span of 16 bases. CDR3 in DNA: TGTGCCACCAGCAGAGACGGTGGCAGGGATTTTTATGGCTACACCTTC. This translates into CATSRDGGRDFYGYTF.

This clone has only one observation. V gene TRBV4-1 combines with J gene TRBJ2-5, with 12 bases lining up with TRBD2. V lost 0 bases and J lost 1; bases outside the gene matches: 9. Germline lookup yields CDR1 MGHRA and CDR2 YSYEKL. The CDR3 contains 19 residues. This chain's CDR3 is CASSQDRLAGGPVQETQYF. CDR3 bases: TGCGCCAGCAGCCAAGATCGGCTAGCGGGGGGGCCTGTCCAAGAGACCCAGTACTTC.

As DNA, the CDR3 is TGTGCCAGCAGCCAAGGGACAGGGAATTCACCCCTCCACTTT. This codes for CASSQGTGNSPLHF. The gene calls are TRBV3-1 (or the pseudogene TRBV3-2) and TRBJ1-6, with 8 bases aligning to TRBD1. With 1 base clipped from V and 7 bases from J, the junction kept 0 bases outside the gene matches. There are 14 residues in the CDR3. Germline CDR1 and CDR2: LGHDT and YNNKEL (reference sequence).

The chain links TRBV19 to TRBJ1-3, with D possibly TRBD1 on 5 matching bases. Germline CDR1 LNHDA, CDR2 SQIVND (reference sequence). The CDR3 is made up of 15 amino acids. The ends were cut back, 6 bases at V and 2 bases at J, with 14 bases in the middle. This CDR3 reads CASSPGGNPGNTIYF. CDR3 nucleotide sequence: TGTGCCAGTAGCCCCGGGGGAAATCCTGGAAACACCATATATTTT. Full variable domain (outside the CDR3, taken from reference TRBV19 and TRBJ1-3): DGGITQSPKYLFRKEGQNVTLSCEQNLNHDAMYWYRQDPGQGLRLIYYSQIVNDFQKGDIAEGYSVSREKKESFPLTVTSAQKNPTAFYLCASSPGGNPGNTIYFGEGSWLTVV.

The genes are TRBV11-2 and TRBJ1-1; 10 positions match TRBD1. Germline-derived CDR1 and CDR2 are SGHAT and FQNNGV. Losses at the gene ends were 6 bases for V and 1 base for J; bases not matched to a gene: 8. The CDR3 totals 16 residues. The CDR3 DNA is TGTGCCAGCAGTACGACAGGGGGCGGGGGGAACACTGAAGCTTTCTTT. It yields the protein CASSTTGGGGNTEAFF.

The rearrangement links TRBV5-6 to TRBJ2-5; D unresolved. Germline V gene sequence: CDR1 SGHDT, CDR2 YYEEEE. The CDR3 length is 16 residues. The V end lost 2 bases, the J end lost 1 base, and 15 bases lay between the germline ends. CDR3 amino acids: CASSFFLSSLQETQYF. As DNA, the CDR3 is TGTGCCAGCAGCTTCTTTTTAAGCTCCCTCCAAGAGACCCAGTACTTC.

The chain recombines TRBV25-1 with TRBJ1-2; 7 positions match TRBD1. This CDR3 has 14 residues. CDR1 is MGHDK and CDR2 is SYGVNS in the germline V gene. J gave up 3 bases and V 4 bases, and 5 bases lay outside the gene matches. The DNA of the CDR3 is TGTGCCAGCAGTGGGGCAGGGGGGCACTATGGCTACACCTTC. Translating it yields CASSGAGGHYGYTF.

The chain employs TRBV7-2 and TRBJ1-2, with 9 nucleotides matching TRBD1. The V and J ends lost 5 bases and 7 bases, in that order; junction bases with no gene match: 11. CDR3 length: 15 amino acids. CDR1 SGHTA and CDR2 FQGNSA come from the germline V gene. The CDR3, as DNA: TGTGCCAGCAGCCTCACGGACAGGGGAGTAGGTGGCTACACCTTC. Residues: CASSLTDRGVGGYTF.

This clone was seen more than once but under ten times. The chain carries TRBV5-1 and TRBJ2-3; D may be TRBD2 (6 bases). V lost 4 bases and J 2 bases, leaving 14 bases between the germline ends. There are 15 residues in the CDR3. From germline, CDR1 is SGHRS and CDR2 YFSETQ. The CDR3 DNA sequence: TGCGCCAGCAGCCAAAGGGACTTTAACACAGATACGCAGTATTTT. The encoded protein is CASSQRDFNTDTQYF.

V gene TRBV18 combines with J gene TRBJ2-1, with D maybe TRBD1 (5 bases). Per germline, CDR1 KGHSH and CDR2 LQKENI. The CDR3 sequence is 15 residues long. V was clipped by 3 bases and J by 5 bases, with 14 bases between them. The CDR3 loop reads CASSPPFFRDNEQFF. CDR3 nucleotides: TGTGCCAGCTCACCCCCCTTTTTCAGGGACAATGAGCAGTTCTTC. The entire variable domain, with the rest obtained from reference TRBV18 and TRBJ2-1, is as follows: NAGVMQNPRHLVRRRGQEARLRCSPMKGHSHVYWYRQLPEEGLKFMVYLQKENIIDESGMPKERFSAEFPKEGPSILRIQQVVRGDSAAYFCASSPPFFRDNEQFFGPGTRLTVL.

This clone was counted once. V is TRBV6-5 and J is TRBJ1-1; TRBD1 matches at 9 bases. Germline V gene sequence: CDR1 MNHEY, CDR2 SVGAGI. J gave up 8 bases and V 6 bases, and 7 bases lay outside the gene matches. The CDR3 contains 13 residues. CDR3 DNA sequence: TGTGCCAGCAGACTGGACAGGGGAAGAGAAGCTTTCTTT. The encoded protein is CASRLDRGREAFF.

J is TRBJ1-1 and V is TRBV9; the D gene is possibly TRBD1 (6 bases). Trimming removed 3 bases from V and 11 bases from J, with 17 bases in between. The CDR3 has 13 residues. Germline CDR1 reads SGDLS; CDR2 reads YYNGEE. This CDR3 reads CASSATLGDKAFF. In DNA, the CDR3 is TGTGCCAGCAGCGCTACTTTGGGGGACAAGGCTTTCTTT.